The T cell receptor (beta chain) described here comes from a study of shared clonotypes between healthy human individuals. Overall study: Each donor had three CD4 naive, three CD4 memory, two CD8 naive and one CD8 memory plate.

CD4+ cells underwent separation, giving CD45RA+ naive and CD45RA-negative memory subsets. A deep-level run was used for the assay. Assay: immunoSEQ multiplex PCR; the TCRdb copy retains only in-frame clones and omits some. The sample has some 2.3 million clones, about 92% seen once. Of note for this clone: Just one base apart from a much larger clone, this may be a read error. The sample contains more than one DNA sequence encoding this CDR3.

The CDR3 has 11 amino acids. Germline lookup yields CDR1 SGHTA and CDR2 FQGTGA. V was shortened by 3 bases and J by 1 base, with 0 bases between the two germline ends. The TCR sequence derives from a man aged 18 to 29 in good health. Some clones in this sample may be carry-over from other donors' samples. This chain links TRBV7-3 with TRBJ2-5, with no clear D. Sample: naive CD4+ T cells from PBMCs. Noted subset: CD45RA+ positively selected. In DNA, the CDR3 is TGTGCCAGCAGCTTCCAAGAGACCCAGTACTTC. Translating it yields CASSFQETQYF.